This T cell receptor beta chain is from a study of blood T cell repertoires in COVID-19. Study overall: The United States, Italy and Spain were the sources of the acute and convalescent COVID-19 samples.

V lost 6 bases, J lost 1 base, and 9 bases lay in between. From germline, CDR1 is LNHDA and CDR2 SQIVND (reference sequence). CDR3 length: 14 residues. This table comes from immunoSEQ multiplex PCR, and its TCRdb copy is limited to in-frame clones, with some not included. This table has about 270,000 clones, 91% appearing once. The table lists this clone with a count of one. The clonotype comes from a young adult with COVID-19, enrolled during active disease. The specimen was peripheral blood. The chain employs TRBV19 and TRBJ2-2; D uncertain. In DNA form, the CDR3 reads TGTGCCAGTAGAAGATACTTGAACACCGGGGAGCTGTTTTTT. Encoded protein: CASRRYLNTGELFF. Combining the CDR3 with reference TRBV19 and TRBJ2-2 gives the whole variable domain DGGITQSPKYLFRKEGQNVTLSCEQNLNHDAMYWYRQDPGQGLRLIYYSQIVNDFQKGDIAEGYSVSREKKESFPLTVTSAQKNPTAFYLCASRRYLNTGELFFGEGSRLTVL.